The source of this TCR beta chain is a study of cytomegalovirus exposure and HLA in healthy donors. Background on the study: Genetic ancestry analysis placed approximately 78% of the 398 donors that were genotyped in the Caucasian-associated cluster.

Primers included in the PCR were 60 Vbeta and 13 Jbeta primers. Sequencing was performed with immunoSEQ multiplex PCR; in TCRdb, only in-frame clones are kept and a portion is missing. The table has some 90,000 clones, 60% to 80% seen once. Trimming removed 8 bases from V and 6 bases from J, with 15 bases in between. This CDR3 region has 13 residues. Germline V gene lookup returns CDR1 SGHVS and CDR2 FNYEAQ. The rearrangement links TRBV7-6 to TRBJ2-3; tentative D call: TRBD2 (5 bases). The TCR was taken from a man aged 60-69 years in good health and CMV-seronegative. Sequencing was done on a sample of PBMCs. The chain's CDR3 is CASGRGPQDTQYF. Written as DNA, the CDR3 is TGTGCCAGCGGTCGAGGGCCACAGGATACGCAGTATTTT.